The 21 T cell receptor beta chains listed next were all sequenced from one sample in a study of radiation and T cells in renal cell carcinoma. The time point was: blood 2 weeks post-SBRT. Treatment here: 15 Gy SBRT to primary tumor, nephrectomy 4 weeks later. Clones were sequenced by immunoSEQ multiplex PCR, and TCRdb holds only the in-frame ones, with some missing. The repertoire holds some 50,000 clones, with 75% to 85% as singletons. The material sequenced was blood, taken from a patient whose treatment included radiotherapy and nephrectomy. These receptors originate from a woman between 65 and 79 years old with renal cell carcinoma.

This clone was found a few times. The V gene is TRBV5-6, the J gene TRBJ1-4, with D perhaps matching TRBD1 (5 bases). The CDR3 covers 15 residues. With 4 bases removed from V and 6 bases from J, the gap between germline ends came to 16 bases. From germline, CDR1 is SGHDT and CDR2 YYEEEE. The CDR3: CASSLKGARHEKLFF. The CDR3 nucleotides are TGTGCCAGCAGCCTTAAAGGGGCGAGGCATGAAAAACTGTTTTTT.

CDR3 sequence reads: CASSPRLAGLDEQFF. CDR3 in DNA: TGTGCCAGCAGTCCCCGACTAGCGGGACTGGATGAGCAGTTCTTC. The chain links TRBV6-5 to TRBJ2-1, with 11 bases lining up with TRBD2. This CDR3 comprises 15 residues. The J segment lost 8 bases and the V segment lost 5 bases, leaving 8 bases of the junction unmatched. From germline, CDR1 is MNHEY and CDR2 SVGAGI.

The chain is built from TRBV18 and TRBJ2-6; D call uncertain. With 2 bases removed from V and 1 base from J, the gap between germline ends came to 9 bases. This CDR3 has 16 residues. Germline CDR1 KGHSH, CDR2 LQKENI. CDR3 loop: CASSPGKVSGANVLTF. The CDR3 DNA is TGTGCCAGCTCACCAGGAAAGGTATCTGGGGCCAACGTCCTGACTTTC.

V is TRBV19 and J is TRBJ2-1, with 10 bases lining up with TRBD2. The CDR3 is 16 residues long. V dropped 5 bases and J dropped 5; count of bases not matched to a gene: 9. The germline gives CDR1 LNHDA, CDR2 SQIVND (reference sequence). CDR3 sequence reads: CASSATTSGRNNEQFF. The DNA of the CDR3 is TGTGCCAGTAGTGCCACGACTAGCGGGCGAAACAATGAGCAGTTCTTC.

The genes are TRBV6-5 and TRBJ1-5; tentatively, D is TRBD1 (6 bases). The CDR3 loop spans 13 amino acids. Between the trimmed V and J ends, which lost 5 bases and 6 bases, there was a span of 11 bases. Germline V gives CDR1 MNHEY, CDR2 SVGAGI. The CDR3 DNA follows: TGTGCCAGCAGTATTGCAGGGGCTCAGCCCCAGCATTTT. Its protein product is CASSIAGAQPQHF.

V usage is TRBV2 and J usage is TRBJ2-3, with TRBD2 matching over 7 bases. V gave up 5 bases and J gave up 1 base; unmatched junction bases: 9. The CDR3 runs 16 residues. From germline, CDR1 is SNHLY and CDR2 FYNNEI. CDR3 sequence (DNA): TGTGCCAGCAGTATACTGACGGGGGGTCGCACAGATACGCAGTATTTT. Residues: CASSILTGGRTDTQYF.

The chain is built from TRBV7-8 and TRBJ1-2, with a tentative D call TRBD1 (6 bases). The ends were cut back, 2 bases at V and 4 bases at J, with 11 bases in the middle. This CDR3 contains 14 residues. Germline CDR1 reads SGHVS; CDR2 reads FQNEAQ. CDR3 amino acids: CASSLLRGAYGYTF. The CDR3 bases are TGTGCCAGCAGCTTACTGCGGGGGGCCTATGGCTACACCTTC.

This clone was counted once. The CDR3 DNA is TGTGCCAGCAGTTTATACGGGGGGCTTAACTATGGCTACACCTTC. Residues: CASSLYGGLNYGYTF. This rearrangement joins TRBV27 to TRBJ1-2, with D perhaps TRBD1 (6 bases). Per the germline V gene, CDR1 is MNHEY and CDR2 is SMNVEV (reference sequence). CDR3 size: 15 residues. Trimming removed 1 base at V and 1 base at J, with 10 bases between.

The rearrangement uses TRBV10-2 and TRBJ2-1; 7 positions agree with TRBD2. The CDR3 consists of 11 residues. V lost 3 bases to trimming and J lost 10 bases; unmatched junction nucleotides: 0. Germline lookup yields CDR1 WSHSY and CDR2 SAAADI. CDR3 protein: CASSDGGEQFF. The CDR3 DNA reads as TGCGCCAGCAGTGACGGGGGGGAGCAGTTCTTC.

This clone came up a few times. The rearrangement uses TRBV15 and TRBJ1-4, with a possible D match to TRBD1 (6 bases). This CDR3 spans 12 amino acids. V shed 1 base and J shed 16 bases, with 13 bases lying between them. Germline CDR1 reads LNHNV; CDR2 reads YYDKDF (reference sequence). The CDR3 spells CATSRADRRKFF. Here the CDR3 DNA reads TGTGCCACCAGCAGAGCCGACAGGCGTAAGTTTTTT.

The rearrangement joins TRBV6-1 to TRBJ2-3, with D perhaps being TRBD1 or TRBD2 (5 bases each). Trimming pared 3 bases from V and 6 bases from J, leaving 16 bases between. This CDR3 contains 15 residues. Germline V gene lookup returns CDR1 MNHNS and CDR2 SASEGT. The CDR3: CASSDPGRHSDTQYF. The CDR3 DNA reads as TGTGCCAGCAGTGACCCGGGACGGCACTCGGATACGCAGTATTTT.

This clone was picked up one time. The J gene is TRBJ1-1, the V gene TRBV4-2; tentatively, D is TRBD1 (5 bases). V was clipped by 4 bases and J by 1 base, with 13 bases between them. Germline V CDR1 and CDR2: LGHNA, YNFKEQ. This CDR3 comprises 15 residues. The chain's CDR3 is CASSRSGDENTEAFF. In DNA, the CDR3 is TGTGCCAGCAGCCGCTCGGGGGATGAGAACACTGAAGCTTTCTTT.

This clone was picked up one time. The genes are TRBV7-6 and TRBJ2-2; a possible D gene is TRBD2 (6 bases). Trimming took 0 bases from V and 5 from J, leaving 10 bases between them. CDR3 length: 15 residues. Germline-derived CDR1 and CDR2 are SGHVS and FNYEAQ. CDR3 in amino acids: CASSLAGGGTGELFF. CDR3 nucleotide sequence: TGTGCCAGCAGCTTAGCGGGAGGAGGTACCGGGGAGCTGTTTTTT.

This rearrangement joins TRBV9 to TRBJ1-4, with D possibly matching TRBD1 (6 bases). V lost 3 bases, J lost 5 bases, and 17 bases lay in between. Germline V gene sequence: CDR1 SGDLS, CDR2 YYNGEE. The CDR3 length is 16 residues. Written as DNA, the CDR3 is TGTGCCAGCAGCGCCAACAGGGTTGCTCCAAATGAAAAACTGTTTTTT. Amino acids: CASSANRVAPNEKLFF.

The chain carries TRBV28 and TRBJ2-6; D possibly corresponds to TRBD1 (5 bases). Trimming took off 5 bases at V and 0 bases at J, with 8 bases between the two ends. Germline CDR1 reads MDHEN; CDR2 reads SYDVKM. The CDR3 length is 15 residues. This CDR3 is CASSTTGSGANVLTF. The CDR3 bases are TGTGCCAGCAGTACCACAGGCTCTGGGGCCAACGTCCTGACTTTC.

V is TRBV4-1 and J is TRBJ1-6; 7 nucleotides agree with TRBD1. This CDR3 spans 18 amino acids. From germline, CDR1 is MGHRA and CDR2 YSYEKL. V dropped 3 bases and J dropped 0; count of bases not matched to a gene: 8. The CDR3: CASSQAAGGSSYNSPLHF. The CDR3 DNA is TGCGCCAGCAGCCAGGCGGCAGGGGGGAGCTCCTATAATTCACCCCTCCACTTT.

This clone was seen a handful of times. The chain is built from TRBV11-2 and TRBJ1-5, with a tentative D call TRBD1 (5 bases). The CDR3 has 15 amino acids. V was cut by 1 base and J by 7 bases, with 14 bases left in between. Germline V gives CDR1 SGHAT, CDR2 FQNNGV. This chain's CDR3 is CASSLGGRVGQPQHF. The CDR3 DNA is TGTGCCAGCAGCTTAGGAGGCAGGGTGGGCCAGCCCCAGCATTTT.

The chain has TRBV6-1 and TRBJ2-7; tentatively, D is TRBD1 (6 bases). V was cut by 5 bases and J by 6 bases, with 17 bases left in between. Germline V gene data show CDR1 as MNHNS and CDR2 as SASEGT. CDR3 size: 14 residues. CDR3 residues: CASSLRRAGAEQYF. The DNA of the CDR3 is TGTGCCAGCAGTCTACGCCGGGCAGGGGCCGAGCAGTACTTC.

This clone has only a few counts. The J gene is TRBJ1-1, the V gene TRBV7-5; TRBD1, as called in the table, went unchecked against the DNA. TRBV7-5 represents a pseudogene. The CDR3 contains 16 residues. The CDR3 here is CARSYRPTGEFSEAFF. The CDR3 coding sequence is TGTGCCAGAAGCTACCGACCGACAGGGGAATTCTCTGAAGCTTTCTTT.

The chain couples TRBV5-1 to TRBJ2-2; TRBD1 agrees at 8 bases. The CDR3 has 17 residues. Germline CDR1 is SGHRS and CDR2 is YFSETQ. The trim removed 6 bases at V and 5 bases at J, leaving 15 bases unmatched. CDR3 residues: CASTPPGQGAMTGELFF. In nucleotides, the CDR3 is TGCGCCAGCACTCCGCCCGGGCAGGGGGCCATGACCGGGGAGCTGTTTTTT.

The J gene is TRBJ2-5, the V gene TRBV27, with TRBD2 as a possible D gene (6 bases). The V and J ends lost 2 bases and 1 base respectively, with 14 bases between them. This CDR3 comprises 16 residues. Germline lookup yields CDR1 MNHEY and CDR2 SMNVEV (reference sequence). The CDR3, as DNA: TGTGCCAGCAGTTTAGTCTCGCCGGGGGTCCAAGAGACCCAGTACTTC. It yields the protein CASSLVSPGVQETQYF.